This T cell receptor beta chain is drawn from a study of shared clonotypes between healthy human individuals. Study information: Three plates each covered CD4 naive and memory; CD8 naive two, CD8 memory one. General study points: Clonotypes shared by all four sorted-subset donors had higher generation probabilities than non-shared clonotypes. Shared across a few donors were around 4.7% of the naive CD4 clonotypes.

In its sample, this clone was seen once. Its cognate antigen is unknown. The same CDR3 arises from other DNA sequences in this sample as well. The method was immunoSEQ multiplex PCR; TCRdb's version includes in-frame clones alone and lacks a portion of them. The sample holds about 680,000 clones; less than 80% are singletons and the top ten take roughly 2%. The sequence was collected from a woman in her twenties or thirties in good health. Sample: memory CD4+ T cells sorted from blood. As for subset: CD45RA-negative fraction.

CDR3 DNA: TGCGCCAGCAGCTTGGTACCTAGCGGGAGTGATACGCAGTATTTT. The encoded protein is CASSLVPSGSDTQYF. This chain joins TRBV5-1 and TRBJ2-3; 10 bases are a match to TRBD2. The CDR3 has 15 amino acids. V shed 0 bases, J shed 6 bases, and the junction held 4 bases outside the gene matches. The germline V gene encodes CDR1 SGHRS and CDR2 YFSETQ.